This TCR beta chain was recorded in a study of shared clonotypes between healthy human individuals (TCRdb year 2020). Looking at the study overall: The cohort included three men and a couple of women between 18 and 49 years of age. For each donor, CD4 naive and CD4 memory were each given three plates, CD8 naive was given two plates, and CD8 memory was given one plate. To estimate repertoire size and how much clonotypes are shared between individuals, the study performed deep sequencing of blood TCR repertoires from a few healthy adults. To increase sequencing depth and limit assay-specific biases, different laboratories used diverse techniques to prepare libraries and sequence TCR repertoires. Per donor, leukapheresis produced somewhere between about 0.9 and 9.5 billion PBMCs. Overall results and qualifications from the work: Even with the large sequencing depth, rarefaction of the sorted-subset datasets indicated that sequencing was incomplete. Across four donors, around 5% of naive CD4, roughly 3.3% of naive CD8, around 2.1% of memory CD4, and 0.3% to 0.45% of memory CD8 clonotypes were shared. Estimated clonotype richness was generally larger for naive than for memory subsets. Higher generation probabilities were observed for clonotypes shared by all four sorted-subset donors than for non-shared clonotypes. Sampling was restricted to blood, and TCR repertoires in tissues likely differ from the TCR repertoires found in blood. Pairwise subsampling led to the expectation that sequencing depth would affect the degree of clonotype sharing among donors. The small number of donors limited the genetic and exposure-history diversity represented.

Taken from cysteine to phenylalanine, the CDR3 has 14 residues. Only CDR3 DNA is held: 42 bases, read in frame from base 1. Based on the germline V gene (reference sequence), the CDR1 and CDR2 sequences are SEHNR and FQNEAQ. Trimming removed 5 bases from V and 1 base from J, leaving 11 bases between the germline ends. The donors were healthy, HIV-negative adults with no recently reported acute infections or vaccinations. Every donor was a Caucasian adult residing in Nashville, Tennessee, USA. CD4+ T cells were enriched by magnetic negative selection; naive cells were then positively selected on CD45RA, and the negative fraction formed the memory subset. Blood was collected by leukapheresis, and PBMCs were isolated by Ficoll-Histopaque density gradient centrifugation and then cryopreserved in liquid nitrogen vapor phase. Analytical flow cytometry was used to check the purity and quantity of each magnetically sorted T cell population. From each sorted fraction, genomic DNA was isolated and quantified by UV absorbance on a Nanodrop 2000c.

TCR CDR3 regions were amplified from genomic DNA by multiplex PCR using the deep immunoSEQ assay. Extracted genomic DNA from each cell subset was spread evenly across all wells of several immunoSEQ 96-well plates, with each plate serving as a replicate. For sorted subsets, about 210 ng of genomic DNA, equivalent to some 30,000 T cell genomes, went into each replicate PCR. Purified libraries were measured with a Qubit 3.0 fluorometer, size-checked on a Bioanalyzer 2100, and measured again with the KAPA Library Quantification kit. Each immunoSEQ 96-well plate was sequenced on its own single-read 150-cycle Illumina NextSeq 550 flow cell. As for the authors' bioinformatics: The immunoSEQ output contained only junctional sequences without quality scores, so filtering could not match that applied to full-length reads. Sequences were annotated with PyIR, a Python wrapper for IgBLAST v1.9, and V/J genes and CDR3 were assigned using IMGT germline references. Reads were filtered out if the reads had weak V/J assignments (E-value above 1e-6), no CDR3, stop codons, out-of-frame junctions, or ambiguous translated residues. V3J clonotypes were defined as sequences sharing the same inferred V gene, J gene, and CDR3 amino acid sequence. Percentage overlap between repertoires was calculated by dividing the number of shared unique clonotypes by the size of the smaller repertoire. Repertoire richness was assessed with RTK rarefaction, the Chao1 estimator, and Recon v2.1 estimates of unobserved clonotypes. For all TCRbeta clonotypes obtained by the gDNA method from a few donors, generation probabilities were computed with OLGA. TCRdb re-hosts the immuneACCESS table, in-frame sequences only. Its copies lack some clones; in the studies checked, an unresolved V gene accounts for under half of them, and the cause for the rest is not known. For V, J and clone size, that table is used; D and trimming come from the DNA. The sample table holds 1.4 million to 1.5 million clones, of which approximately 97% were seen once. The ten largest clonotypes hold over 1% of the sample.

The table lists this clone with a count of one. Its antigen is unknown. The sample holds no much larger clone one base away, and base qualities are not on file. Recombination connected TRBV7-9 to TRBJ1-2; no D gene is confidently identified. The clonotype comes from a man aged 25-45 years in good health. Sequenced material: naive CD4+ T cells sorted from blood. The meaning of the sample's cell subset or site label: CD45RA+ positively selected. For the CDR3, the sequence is CASSPDVNNYGYTF. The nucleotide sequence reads TGTGCCAGCAGCCCGGACGTCAATAACTATGGCTACACCTTC.